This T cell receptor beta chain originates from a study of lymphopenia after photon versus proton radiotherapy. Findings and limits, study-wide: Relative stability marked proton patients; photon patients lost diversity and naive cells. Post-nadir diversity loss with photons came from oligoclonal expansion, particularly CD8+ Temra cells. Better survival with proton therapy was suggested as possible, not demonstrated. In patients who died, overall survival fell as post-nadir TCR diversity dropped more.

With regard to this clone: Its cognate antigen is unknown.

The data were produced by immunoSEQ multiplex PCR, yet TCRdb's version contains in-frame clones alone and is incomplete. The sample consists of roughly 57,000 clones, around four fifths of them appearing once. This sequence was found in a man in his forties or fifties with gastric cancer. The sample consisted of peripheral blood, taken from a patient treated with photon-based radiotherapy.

The CDR3 is CASSPRGAGANTGELFF. CDR3 bases: TGTGCCAGCAGTCCGAGGGGGGCAGGGGCGAACACCGGGGAGCTGTTTTTT. The V call is TRBV11-1, the J call TRBJ2-2; tentatively, D is TRBD1 or TRBD2 (6 bases each). There are 17 residues in the CDR3. Trimming cost V 6 bases and J 0 bases, with 17 bases left between them. Germline CDR1 and CDR2: SGHAT and FQDESV (reference sequence).